Detailed here is one T cell receptor (beta chain). Its target is unknown. Repertoires were generated with immunoSEQ multiplex PCR, while TCRdb's copy carries only in-frame clones and drops some. The table includes almost 80,000 clones, almost 85% detected once. These data come from a study of OX40 agonist ivuxolimab in advanced cancers. General observations from the study: Partial responders at 0.1-3.0 mg/kg had among the lowest clonal expansion. Antigen specificity remained undetermined for the expanded peripheral T cells.

The clonotype comes from an adult with an advanced solid tumor such as melanoma, head and neck, liver or kidney cancer. The source was CD4+ or CD8+ T cells sorted from blood, collected in a trial of the OX40 agonist ivuxolimab.

The CDR3 sequence: CASSFGEGPQFF. DNA for the CDR3: TGTGCCAGCAGCTTCGGTGAGGGCCCGCAGTTCTTC. This rearrangement joins TRBV7-6 to TRBJ2-1; D is perhaps TRBD2 (5 bases). V was pared by 3 bases and J by 12 bases, with 12 bases between. This CDR3 contains 12 residues. The germline CDR1 and CDR2 sequences are SGHVS and FNYEAQ.